The TCR beta chain described here comes from a study of cytomegalovirus exposure and HLA in healthy donors. Study-wide points: An Asian-associated ancestry cluster reportedly showed fewer N-insertions than the approximately 630-donor mean in a later analysis. Highly shared variants forming one cluster were likely a sequencing artifact.

Per the germline V gene, CDR1 is LNHNV and CDR2 is YYDKDF (reference sequence). Unmatched junction bases numbered 6, after V lost 0 bases and J lost 4 bases. This CDR3 has 17 amino acids. Primers included in the PCR were 60 Vbeta and 13 Jbeta primers. The assay was immunoSEQ multiplex PCR, and TCRdb's table has in-frame clones only and misses some. In the table there are some 91,000 clones, 64% of which are singletons. On this clone itself: Its specificity is not known.

Material: PBMCs. The chain combines TRBV15 with TRBJ2-5, with TRBD2 identical over 12 bases. The sequence was collected from a human donor in good health. CDR3 DNA: TGTGCCACCAGCAGAGAACTAGCGGGGGGCGGGGGAGAGACCCAGTACTTC. It yields the protein CATSRELAGGGGETQYF. Drawing the rest from reference TRBV15 and TRBJ2-5, the complete variable domain is DAMVIQNPRYQVTQFGKPVTLSCSQTLNHNVMYWYQQKSSQAPKLLFHYYDKDFNNEADTPDNFQSRRPNTSFCFLDIRSPGLGDTAMYLCATSRELAGGGGETQYFGPGTRLLVL.